This T cell receptor beta chain was documented in a study of blood T cell repertoires in COVID-19. Study in general: Collection of acute and convalescent COVID-19 samples took place in the United States, Italy and Spain. From T cells, B-cell-depleted T cells, or PBMCs came the material, which was cDNA or gDNA.

The assay was immunoSEQ multiplex PCR, and TCRdb's table has in-frame clones only and misses some. The table has approximately 210,000 clones, 85% to 90% seen once; the top ten hold 11%. Trimming left V 1 base short and J 6 bases short, with 10 bases between. The germline V gene has CDR1 SGHTA and CDR2 FQGTGA. The CDR3 sequence is 15 residues long. Seattle patient enrollment occurred during active infection, with longitudinal follow-up thereafter. The chain combines TRBV7-3 with TRBJ1-6; D is unclear. Sequenced material: peripheral blood. This TCR derives from a man between 45 and 60 years old with COVID-19, enrolled during active disease. The CDR3 reads CASSLSEPSNSPLHF. The DNA of the CDR3 is TGTGCCAGCAGCTTAAGTGAGCCGAGTAATTCACCCCTCCACTTT.